What follows is one T cell receptor beta chain and its context. The specificity of this receptor is unknown. No base quality information exists; no much larger clone differs at one position. This sample stems from a study of blood T cell repertoires in COVID-19 (dated by TCRdb to the early 2020s). For the wider study: Collaborator samples came from the United States, Italy and Spain and covered acute and convalescent phases of COVID-19. The material from the prospective study consisted of cDNA or gDNA derived from T cells, B-cell-depleted T cells, or PBMCs. Subjects who had been exposed to COVID-19, were actively infected with it, or had recovered from it provided the deeply sampled blood TCRbeta repertoires that made up the dataset. The repertoires were released in a freely available public database intended as a resource for research on the immune response to SARS-CoV-2. The samples were drawn from two sources: the first 160 participants of the ongoing ImmuneRACE study, and some 1,300 subjects contributed by 6 global collaborators. A de-identified subject ID, COVID-19 status, age in years and sex were almost always included in the sample metadata. Where available, HLA class I and class II types were taken from metadata supplied by the sample provider and were not determined by assay-based typing. What the study reported, not specific to this receptor: Clinical and demographic metadata were provided uncurated, with the amount varying by source and participant.

The immunoSEQ Assay, a bias-controlled multiplex PCR, was used to amplify TCRbeta CDR3 regions from genomic DNA. Regarding the original processing steps: The number of nucleated cells in each sample was estimated from the amplification of reference gene primers within the assay. To quantify the absolute abundance of each unique TCRbeta CDR3 rearrangement, sequence reads were collapsed and filtered. For each sample, productive Simpson clonality was calculated as the square root of Simpson's diversity index over productive rearrangements. Sourced from immuneACCESS, this table was stored by TCRdb with only in-frame sequences that have V and J called. A share of the clones is absent; for the studies checked, an unresolved V gene accounts for under half, and the remainder has no known explanation. V, J and clone size reflect that table, while D and trimming were determined from the DNA. Counted in this sample were 110,000 to 150,000 clones; over 75% of them appeared once. 1.7% of the sample is in the top ten clones.

Each collaborating institution followed its own protocols to collect whole blood in K2EDTA tubes. For TCRbeta analysis, collaborators shipped samples as frozen whole blood, isolated PBMCs, or DNA extracted from either of those sample types. The cysteine opens and the phenylalanine closes a CDR3 of 17 amino acids. Just CDR3 DNA is preserved here, 51 bases in frame from base 1. Here V drops 4 bases and J drops 8 bases, and the junction holds 15 bases not matched to any gene. As encoded in the germline V gene, CDR1 is SGDLS while CDR2 is YYNGEE. This TCR derives from a woman aged 50 to 65 with acute or convalescent COVID-19. The sequencing input was peripheral blood. This chain is built from TRBV9 and TRBJ2-1; 10 bases in between match TRBD2. The nucleotide sequence is TGTGCCAGCAGCCCAATAGCAAGCGGGAGGGCCAAGGATGAGCAGTTCTTC. Its protein is CASSPIASGRAKDEQFF.